The 6 T cell receptor beta chains reported below all come from one sample, sequenced in a study of CD8 T cells in ankylosing spondylitis. MiXCR was run by TCRdb on the 5' RACE reads, yielding one entry per CDR3 protein. Of around 150,000 distinct CDR3 sequences listed, roughly a third were seen once; the top ten hold 6%. Sequenced material: synovial fluid, either unsorted or a sorted T cell fraction (not recorded which). The origin of the receptors is a male donor with ankylosing spondylitis.

The chain combines TRBV14 with TRBJ1-2; TRBD1 is a possible D gene (6 bases). The V gene lost 5 bases and the J gene lost 4 bases, with 14 bases spanning the gap. The CDR3 consists of 14 residues. From germline, CDR1 is SGHDN and CDR2 FVKESK. CDR3 coding DNA: TGTGCCAGCAGCTACCGTGGGGGCGGCTATGGCTACACCTTC. Its translation: CASSYRGGGYGYTF.

J is TRBJ1-1 and V is TRBV11-2; 9 bases agree with TRBD1. Germline assignment: CDR1 SGHAT and CDR2 FQNNGV. The CDR3 is 13 residues long. Trimming cost V 5 bases and J 8 bases; bases outside gene matches: 6. CDR3 DNA: TGTGCCAGCAGCCGTAGACAGGGGGGGGAAGCTTTCTTT. It specifies CASSRRQGGEAFF.

This clonotype was detected a few times. The chain employs TRBV20-1 and TRBJ2-3; 13 bases line up with TRBD2. This CDR3 spans 13 amino acids. CDR1 and CDR2 from the germline V gene are DFQATT and SNEGSKA (reference sequence). Trimming took 5 bases from V and 9 from J; bases not matched to a gene: 5. The CDR3 DNA is TGCAGTGCTCGGGGACTAGCGGGGTTGACGCAGTATTTT. Translating gives CSARGLAGLTQYF.

The chain employs TRBV6-1 and TRBJ1-2, with TRBD1 matching 10 bases. The CDR3 covers 15 residues. Germline lookup yields CDR1 MNHNS and CDR2 SASEGT. J lost 4 bases, V lost 5 bases, and 7 bases had no gene match. The DNA of the CDR3 is TGTGCCAGCAGTCCGGGACAGGGGAACGCCTATGGCTACACCTTC. Residues: CASSPGQGNAYGYTF.

This clonotype was detected ten times or more. The rearrangement joins TRBV20-1 to TRBJ2-7; the D gene is possibly TRBD1 (5 bases). From germline, CDR1 is DFQATT and CDR2 SNEGSKA (reference sequence). This CDR3 comprises 14 residues. The V end lost 1 base, the J end lost 0 bases, and 10 bases lay between the germline ends. The CDR3 bases are TGCAGTGCTAGAGGACAGTCCGTCTCCTACGAGCAGTACTTC. Its protein is CSARGQSVSYEQYF.

This clonotype is labeled large. For the CDR3, the DNA is TGTGCCACCAGTGATTTGACTGGGGGAGTCGAAGAGACCCAGTACTTC. As protein: CATSDLTGGVEETQYF. This rearrangement joins TRBV24-1 to TRBJ2-5; perhaps D is TRBD1 or TRBD2 (5 bases each). Germline loops: CDR1 KGHDR, CDR2 SFDVKD. Between the trimmed V and J ends, which lost 0 bases and 3 bases, there was a span of 13 bases. This CDR3 is 16 amino acids long.